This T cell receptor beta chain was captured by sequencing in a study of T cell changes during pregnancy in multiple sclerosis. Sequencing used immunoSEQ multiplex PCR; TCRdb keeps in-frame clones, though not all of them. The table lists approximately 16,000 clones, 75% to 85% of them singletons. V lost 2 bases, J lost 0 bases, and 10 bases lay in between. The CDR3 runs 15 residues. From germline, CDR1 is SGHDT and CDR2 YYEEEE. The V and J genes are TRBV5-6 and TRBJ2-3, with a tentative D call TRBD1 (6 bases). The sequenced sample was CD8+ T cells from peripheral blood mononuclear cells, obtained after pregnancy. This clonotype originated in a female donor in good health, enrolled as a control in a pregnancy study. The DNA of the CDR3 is TGTGCCAGCAGCTTTAACAGGGCTAGCACAGATACGCAGTATTTT. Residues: CASSFNRASTDTQYF. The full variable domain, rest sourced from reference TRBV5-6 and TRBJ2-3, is DAGVTQSPTHLIKTRGQQVTLRCSPKSGHDTVSWYQQALGQGPQFIFQYYEEEERQRGNFPDRFSGHQFPNYSSELNVNALLLGDSALYLCASSFNRASTDTQYFGPGTRLTVL.